These T cell receptor beta chains were read from a single sample in a study of blood T cell repertoires in COVID-19. Some clones are missing from TCRdb's copy, which holds only in-frame ones; the method was immunoSEQ multiplex PCR. Of around 250,000 clones listed, about nine tenths are singletons. The sequencing sample was made of PBMCs or T cells enriched from blood (not recorded which). These receptors were taken from a man aged 18 to 30 who had recovered from COVID-19. CDR3s include the opening cysteine and the closing phenylalanine or tryptophan. D genes are given only for firm matches. Expanded clones are given a class, and other clones once, few, many or no size at all.

D	V	J	size	DNA	CDR3
TRBD1	TRBV6-1	TRBJ1-1	NA	TGTGCCAGCAGTGATCGTCCAGGGGGCAGGAACACTGAAGCTTTCTTT	CASSDRPGGRNTEAFF
TRBD1	TRBV9	TRBJ2-1	NA	TGTGCCAGCAGCCTAGGACAGGGGGTCTACAATGAGCAGTTCTTC	CASSLGQGVYNEQFF
NA	TRBV7-2	TRBJ2-2	few	TGTGCCAGCAGCTTTTTAGGGGACGGGGAGCTGTTTTTT	CASSFLGDGELFF
NA	TRBV9	TRBJ2-2	NA	TGTGCCAGCAGCAGACTCGGGGAGCTGTTTTTT	CASSRLGELFF
TRBD1	TRBV2	TRBJ2-4	NA	TGTGCCAGCAGCGGAGACCGGGACAGCAAAAACATTCAGTACTTC	CASSGDRDSKNIQYF
NA	TRBV7-9	TRBJ1-1	NA	TGTGCCAGCAGCTTAGCCGGACAAAACACTGAAGCTTTCTTT	CASSLAGQNTEAFF
TRBD2	TRBV11-3	TRBJ2-1	NA	TGTGCCAGCAGCACCATAGGACTAGCGGGACAGCAGTTCTTC	CASSTIGLAGQQFF
NA	TRBV20-1	TRBJ1-3	NA	TGCAGCCAGGGTCGGGGAAACACCATATATTTT	CSQGRGNTIYF
NA	TRBV15	TRBJ2-2	NA	TGTGCCACCAGCAGAGACAAGAACACCGGGGAGCTGTTTTTT	CATSRDKNTGELFF
TRBD1	TRBV28	TRBJ2-5	few	TGTGCCAGCAGCTCCTCCGACAGGGGGGCAGAGACCCAGTACTTC	CASSSSDRGAETQYF
NA	TRBV27	TRBJ1-5	NA	TGTGCCAGCAAACAGGGTAGTCAGCCCCAGCATTTT	CASKQGSQPQHF